The entry below gives a single T cell receptor beta chain sequence along with its context. The data are from a study of T cell clonotyping in hematopoietic cell transplantation. The repertoire was sequenced with immunoSEQ multiplex PCR; TCRdb's copy has only in-frame clones and lacks some. The table records some 40,000 clones, around 94% of them present only once. The TCR was taken from a woman aged 45-65 years in good health. Some clones in this sample may be carry-over from other donors' samples. Material: peripheral blood mononuclear cells.

The CDR3 is CASSLVTGQFGTEAFF. The CDR3 bases are TGTGCCAGCAGCTTAGTCACAGGGCAGTTTGGCACTGAAGCTTTCTTT. The chain joins TRBV7-2 to TRBJ1-1; possible D gene TRBD1, 6 bases. Trimming shortened V by 1 base and J by 4 bases, and 16 bases separated the two germline ends. CDR3 length: 16 residues. The germline V gene has CDR1 SGHTA and CDR2 FQGNSA.